Detailed here is one T cell receptor beta chain. Other DNA sequences in this sample translate to the same CDR3. This sample was included in a study of T cell responses to AZD1222 COVID-19 vaccine. Sequencing used immunoSEQ multiplex PCR; TCRdb keeps in-frame clones, though not all of them. The data hold some 150,000 clones, with approximately 87% observed a single time. Germline V lookup: CDR1 SGHTA, CDR2 FQGTGA. This CDR3 spans 13 amino acids. V lost 1 base to trimming and J lost 6 bases, with 7 bases between them. The TCR comes from an adult who received the AZD1222 COVID-19 vaccine. The chain links TRBV7-3 to TRBJ2-1; D is unclear. The sample here was peripheral blood, taken 28 days after the second AZD1222 dose. CDR3 loop: CASSLILGNEQFF. CDR3 nucleotide sequence: TGTGCCAGCAGCTTAATACTTGGCAATGAGCAGTTCTTC. The full variable domain, its missing parts supplied by reference TRBV7-3 and TRBJ2-1, is GAGVSQTPSNKVTEKGKYVELRCDPISGHTALYWYRQSLGQGPEFLIYFQGTGAADDSGLPNDRFFAVRPEGSVSTLKIQRTERGDSAVYLCASSLILGNEQFFGPGTRLTVL.